One sample yielded the 5 T cell receptor beta chains listed below, sequenced in a study of blood T cells in healthy people across ages. A second PCR of about 7 to 12 cycles used a sample-barcoded 5' primer and a J-beta primer mix. TCRdb itself ran the 5' RACE reads through MiXCR, one entry per CDR3 protein. The sample yields 1.2 million to 1.5 million distinct CDR3 sequences, approximately 60% seen once. Sequencing was carried out using blood. The source is a man between 18 and 29 years old in good health.

The chain couples TRBV12-3 or TRBV12-4 to TRBJ2-1; no reliable D call. The CDR3 consists of 13 residues. V lost 4 bases and J 2 bases, leaving 6 bases between the germline ends. The CDR3 DNA reads as TGTGCCAGCAGTTACCAGGCCTACAATGAGCAGTTCTTC. It is translated as CASSYQAYNEQFF.

The gene calls are TRBV10-3 and TRBJ2-1; D is unclear. Looked up from germline, CDR1 is ENHRY and CDR2 is SYGVKD. V was clipped by 0 bases and J by 8 bases, with 14 bases between them. The CDR3 covers 15 residues. CDR3 coding DNA: TGTGCCATCAGTGAGTCCACTTACCTCTCCGATGAGCAGTTCTTC. Translation: CAISESTYLSDEQFF.

The J gene is TRBJ2-5, the V gene TRBV2, with 7 nucleotides matching TRBD1. CDR3 length: 14 amino acids. Per germline, CDR1 SNHLY and CDR2 FYNNEI. The V gene end was trimmed by 8 bases and the J gene end by 1 base; junction bases not matched to a gene: 7. The CDR3 region is CASQIQGFQETQYF. The CDR3 DNA reads TGTGCCAGCCAAATACAGGGGTTCCAAGAGACCCAGTACTTC.

This rearrangement joins TRBV5-1 to TRBJ2-1, with 12 bases lining up with TRBD2. The V segment lost 4 bases and the J segment 8 bases; nucleotides outside the gene matches: 4. This CDR3 is 14 amino acids long. From germline, CDR1 is SGHRS and CDR2 YFSETQ. The DNA for the CDR3 is TGCGCCAGCAGCATGCGGACTAGCGGGGATGAGCAGTTCTTC. This gives the protein CASSMRTSGDEQFF.

Worth noting for this clonotype: Since a much larger clone is just one base distant, this may be a read error. The chain has TRBV6-2 or TRBV6-3 and TRBJ2-1, with D perhaps matching TRBD2 (5 bases). Germline CDR1 and CDR2: MNHEY and SVGEGT. V was pared by 5 bases and J by 3 bases, with 11 bases between. This CDR3 has 14 amino acids. CDR3 sequence: CASSKRKGYNEQFF. CDR3 DNA sequence: TGTGCCAGCAGTAAGCGGAAGGGCTACAATGAGCAGTTCTTC.